This is a list of T cell receptor beta chains from one sample in a study of blood T cell repertoires in COVID-19. Profiling relied on immunoSEQ multiplex PCR, and the TCRdb table lists in-frame clones only, not all of them. The table includes around 280,000 clones, 90% detected once. Specimen: PBMCs or T cells enriched from blood (not recorded which). These receptors all stem from a woman in her late teens or twenties with acute COVID-19. Both conserved end residues are trimmed from each CDR3.

>TRBV7-9
ASSVGNGGYQETQY
>TRBV6-4
ASSDAAGGTGELF
>TRBV11-2
ASSPAGGPTGELF
>TRBV2
ASSEFGGRREVFDNEQF
>TRBV27
ASSNPTGKGYT
>TRBV19
ASSIIREDNSPLH
>TRBV25-1
ASSGIAGHWEQY
>TRBV2
ASVRPRTYGYT
>TRBV7-9
ASSYRDRDEKLF
>TRBV18
ASSPPGSLGYEQY
>TRBV5-1
ASSRDSNSYNSPLH
>TRBV9
ASSVEGAGTYGYT
>TRBV5-6
ASSLLIFSSTDTQY
>TRBV7-2
ASSKLAGAADTQY
>TRBV4-1
ASSHVGTGNSPLH
>TRBV28
ASSLLGRPYNEQF
>TRBV11-1
ASSSHTPSFYNEQF
>TRBV15
ATSRSSGLGGYT
>TRBV12-3/TRBV12-4
ASSLGTGDTQY
>TRBV7-9
ASSLGLSYGYT
>TRBV5-1
ASSWGTGGNTGELF
>TRBV19
ASSTGQGLGETQY
>TRBV19
ASSITGGRSYEQY
>TRBV5-1
ASSSPGQYNEQF
>TRBV9
ASSQTSGRKDTQY
>TRBV10-1
ASSVGSGNHNEQF
>TRBV7-8
ASSLIGKGGTQY
>TRBV7-9
ASSRGLAGPHEQF